The rows below give T cell receptor beta chains drawn from one sample of a study of cytomegalovirus exposure and HLA in healthy donors. Here immunoSEQ multiplex PCR was the method, and the copy in TCRdb shows in-frame clones only, minus some. This table holds about 150,000 clones, 75% to 85% found once. The sample taken for sequencing was PBMCs. Every receptor here comes from a female donor in good health and CMV-seropositive. CDR3s include the opening cysteine and the closing phenylalanine or tryptophan. The order of the fields is V gene, J gene, D gene, clone size, CDR3 DNA, CDR3 protein. A D gene is named only where the DNA matches it firmly. Expanded clones are given a class, and other clones once, few, many or no size at all.

V: TRBV4-1; J: TRBJ1-4; D: TRBD1; size: once; DNA: TGCGCCAGCAGCCTGGACAGGGCTAATGAAAAACTGTTTTTT; CDR3: CASSLDRANEKLFF
V: TRBV30; J: TRBJ1-1; D: TRBD1; size: few; DNA: TGTGCCGGAAAGGACAGGTGGAACACTGAAGCTTTCTTT; CDR3: CAGKDRWNTEAFF
V: TRBV4-2; J: TRBJ2-3; D: TRBD2; size: NA; DNA: TGTGCCAGCAGCCAAGAAGAGCGGGGGGGCACAGATACGCAGTATTTT; CDR3: CASSQEERGGTDTQYF
V: TRBV28; J: TRBJ2-5; D: NA; size: NA; DNA: TGTGCCAGCAGTTTCGGGGGTTTAGAGACCCAGTACTTC; CDR3: CASSFGGLETQYF
V: TRBV2; J: TRBJ1-1; D: TRBD1; size: once; DNA: TGTGCCAGCAGTACGACAGGGGGGAACACTGAAGCTTTCTTT; CDR3: CASSTTGGNTEAFF
V: TRBV18; J: TRBJ2-5; D: NA; size: NA; DNA: TGTGCCAGCTCTCTTCAGGGTGGAGAGACCCAGTACTTC; CDR3: CASSLQGGETQYF
V: TRBV5-4; J: TRBJ2-5; D: NA; size: NA; DNA: TGTGCCAGCAGCTTGGTGAGGTCTCGGTCGGAGACCCAGTACTTC; CDR3: CASSLVRSRSETQYF
V: TRBV7-7; J: TRBJ2-1; D: TRBD1; size: few; DNA: TGTGCCAGCAGCCCGGGACAGGATTACAATGAGCAGTTCTTC; CDR3: CASSPGQDYNEQFF
V: TRBV6-6; J: TRBJ1-5; D: TRBD1; size: NA; DNA: TGTGCCAGCAGTCAACCGGGACAGGGAGATCAGCCCCAGCATTTT; CDR3: CASSQPGQGDQPQHF
V: TRBV10-3; J: TRBJ2-5; D: TRBD1; size: few; DNA: TGTGCCATCAGTGAATCACAGGGGGCGGTTGAGCAGTACTTC; CDR3: CAISESQGAVEQYF
V: TRBV10-3; J: TRBJ2-7; D: TRBD2; size: NA; DNA: TGTGCCATCAATCCGGGACTAGACTCCTACGAGCAGTACTTC; CDR3: CAINPGLDSYEQYF
V: TRBV7-9; J: TRBJ2-3; D: NA; size: once; DNA: TGTGCCAGCAGCTCAAACTCCCGGACAGACACAGATACGCAGTATTTT; CDR3: CASSSNSRTDTDTQYF
V: TRBV5-1; J: TRBJ1-1; D: NA; size: NA; DNA: TGCGCCAGCAGCTTGGTCCCAAACATGAACACTGAAGCTTTCTTT; CDR3: CASSLVPNMNTEAFF
V: TRBV10-1; J: TRBJ2-3; D: TRBD1; size: NA; DNA: TGCGCCAGCAGTACAGGGGGTCAGCCAGATACGCAGTATTTT; CDR3: CASSTGGQPDTQYF
V: TRBV7-2; J: TRBJ2-2; D: NA; size: NA; DNA: TGTGCCAGCCGGCCGGGACTTTCCACCGGGGAGCTGTTTTTT; CDR3: CASRPGLSTGELFF
V: TRBV6-1; J: TRBJ2-7; D: TRBD1; size: few; DNA: TGTGCCAGCAGTGACCGGGACAGGGTCACCTACGAGCAGTACTTC; CDR3: CASSDRDRVTYEQYF
V: TRBV19; J: TRBJ2-6; D: NA; size: NA; DNA: TGTGCCAGTAGTATGGACAGAAGCTCTGGGGCCAACGTCCTGACTTTC; CDR3: CASSMDRSSGANVLTF
V: TRBV7-2; J: TRBJ2-1; D: TRBD1; size: NA; DNA: TGTGCCAGCAGCTTACGGACAGGGCTATACAATGAGCAGTTCTTC; CDR3: CASSLRTGLYNEQFF
V: TRBV4-1; J: TRBJ1-6; D: TRBD1; size: NA; DNA: TGCGCCAGCAGCCAAGCAATGGGAAGGGACAGGGTTAATTCACCCCTCCACTTT; CDR3: CASSQAMGRDRVNSPLHF
V: TRBV9; J: TRBJ2-6; D: TRBD1; size: NA; DNA: TGTGCCAGCAGCGGGGGGACAGGGGGAAATGGGGCCAACGTCCTGACTTTC; CDR3: CASSGGTGGNGANVLTF
V: TRBV7-9; J: TRBJ1-2; D: NA; size: NA; DNA: TGTGCCAGCAGCTTCACGCCCGGCTATGGCTACACCTTC; CDR3: CASSFTPGYGYTF
V: TRBV10-2; J: TRBJ1-2; D: TRBD1; size: NA; DNA: TGCGCCAGCAGTGAGGCAGGGGGCAACTATGGCTACACCTTC; CDR3: CASSEAGGNYGYTF
V: TRBV16; J: TRBJ2-7; D: NA; size: few; DNA: TGTGCCAGCAGTCAAGACAGAAACTACGAGCAGTACTTC; CDR3: CASSQDRNYEQYF
V: TRBV7-9; J: TRBJ2-7; D: TRBD1; size: NA; DNA: TGTGCCAGCAGCACCACCGACAGGGGCGGCTACGAGCAGTACTTC; CDR3: CASSTTDRGGYEQYF
V: TRBV7-8; J: TRBJ2-1; D: NA; size: NA; DNA: TGTGCCAGCAGGGGACTGCCAGGCGTGAATGAGCAGTTCTTC; CDR3: CASRGLPGVNEQFF
V: TRBV30; J: TRBJ1-4; D: TRBD1; size: NA; DNA: TGTGCCTGGAGTGGCGGCAGGGGGCTTAGTAATGAAAAACTGTTTTTT; CDR3: CAWSGGRGLSNEKLFF
V: TRBV7-2; J: TRBJ2-3; D: NA; size: NA; DNA: TGTGCCAGCAGTACAGAGGGAGGCGGAGATACGCAGTATTTT; CDR3: CASSTEGGGDTQYF
V: TRBV5-1; J: TRBJ2-5; D: TRBD1; size: NA; DNA: TGCGCCAGCAGCGTGAAGACAGGGGGGCGGGAGACCCAGTACTTC; CDR3: CASSVKTGGRETQYF
V: TRBV6-1; J: TRBJ2-2; D: TRBD1; size: once; DNA: TGTGCCAGCAGGAGGACAGGGGGGAACACCGGGGAGCTGTTTTTT; CDR3: CASRRTGGNTGELFF
V: TRBV6-1; J: TRBJ2-7; D: NA; size: once; DNA: TGTGCCAGCAGTGAACCAGGGGCGGCCTACGAGCAGTACTTC; CDR3: CASSEPGAAYEQYF
V: TRBV5-1; J: TRBJ2-3; D: TRBD2; size: NA; DNA: TGCGCCAGCAGCTTGGTCGGGAGGGTTACAGATACGCAGTATTTT; CDR3: CASSLVGRVTDTQYF
V: TRBV9; J: TRBJ1-1; D: NA; size: NA; DNA: TGTGCCAGCAGCGCGGGGGATGCGAACACTGAAGCTTTCTTT; CDR3: CASSAGDANTEAFF
V: TRBV5-1; J: TRBJ1-3; D: TRBD1; size: few; DNA: TGCGCCAGCAGCTTCAGCCCAGGGGGCAGACGCCACTCTGGAAACACCATATATTTT; CDR3: CASSFSPGGRRHSGNTIYF
V: TRBV5-5; J: TRBJ2-7; D: NA; size: NA; DNA: TGTGCCAGCAGCTTAGGGAGCTCCTACGAGCAGTACTTC; CDR3: CASSLGSSYEQYF
V: TRBV7-9; J: TRBJ2-7; D: NA; size: NA; DNA: TGTGCCAGCACCACCGAAGGGGGTGTATCCTACGAGCAGTACTTC; CDR3: CASTTEGGVSYEQYF
V: TRBV7-9; J: TRBJ2-7; D: NA; size: NA; DNA: TGTGCCAGCAGCAATTACTACGAGCAGTACTTC; CDR3: CASSNYYEQYF
V: TRBV10-1; J: TRBJ1-4; D: NA; size: NA; DNA: TGCGCCAGCCGAGCAGGGGTGAATGACGAAAAACTGTTTTTT; CDR3: CASRAGVNDEKLFF
V: TRBV28; J: TRBJ2-7; D: TRBD2; size: NA; DNA: TGTGCCAGCAGTCCCCGGGGAGGGGCGCGGTACGAGCAGTACTTC; CDR3: CASSPRGGARYEQYF
V: TRBV5-1; J: TRBJ2-7; D: NA; size: NA; DNA: TGCGCCAGCAGCTTGGCCAGGACCTACGAGCAGTACTTC; CDR3: CASSLARTYEQYF
V: TRBV4-2; J: TRBJ2-5; D: TRBD2; size: NA; DNA: TGTGCCAGCAGCCAAACTAGCGGGAACCAAGAGACCCAGTACTTC; CDR3: CASSQTSGNQETQYF
V: TRBV30; J: TRBJ2-3; D: TRBD2; size: NA; DNA: TGTGCCTGGAGTTTGGCGGGAGTACGCACAGATACGCAGTATTTT; CDR3: CAWSLAGVRTDTQYF
V: TRBV5-4; J: TRBJ2-2; D: TRBD2; size: NA; DNA: TGTGCCAGCACCTGGACTAGCGGGGGGGCCGGCACCGGGGAGCTGTTTTTT; CDR3: CASTWTSGGAGTGELFF
V: TRBV11-3; J: TRBJ2-2; D: NA; size: NA; DNA: TGTGCCAGCAGCTTAGATTCTGGGGAGCTGTTTTTT; CDR3: CASSLDSGELFF
V: TRBV5-1; J: TRBJ2-1; D: TRBD1; size: few; DNA: TGCGCCAGCAGCTTGGATGGACAGGGGGCTGAGCAGTTCTTC; CDR3: CASSLDGQGAEQFF
V: TRBV5-1; J: TRBJ2-1; D: TRBD2; size: NA; DNA: TGCGCCAGCAGCTTGCTGACTAGCGGATACAATGAGCAGTTCTTC; CDR3: CASSLLTSGYNEQFF
V: TRBV7-8; J: TRBJ1-5; D: TRBD1; size: NA; DNA: TGTGCCAGCAGCTTGGTGACAGGGGGTCAGCCCCAGCATTTT; CDR3: CASSLVTGGQPQHF
V: TRBV18; J: TRBJ2-3; D: NA; size: NA; DNA: TGTGCCAGCTCACCCTCTTCAGGGGCAGCAGATACGCAGTATTTT; CDR3: CASSPSSGAADTQYF
V: TRBV5-1; J: TRBJ2-3; D: TRBD2; size: once; DNA: TGCGCCAGCAGCCCCTTAGCGGGTCATAGCACAGATACGCAGTATTTT; CDR3: CASSPLAGHSTDTQYF
V: TRBV5-5; J: TRBJ2-3; D: NA; size: NA; DNA: TGTGCCAGCAGCTTGGTGGCAGGGGCTGATACGCAGTATTTT; CDR3: CASSLVAGADTQYF
V: TRBV7-6; J: TRBJ2-7; D: TRBD2; size: once; DNA: TGTGCCAGCAGCTTTGGGACTAGAGAGCAGTACTTC; CDR3: CASSFGTREQYF
V: TRBV27; J: TRBJ2-2; D: NA; size: NA; DNA: TGTGCCAGCAGTTTGGAGGAAACCGGGGAGCTGTTTTTT; CDR3: CASSLEETGELFF
V: TRBV28; J: TRBJ1-2; D: NA; size: NA; DNA: TGTGCCAGCAGTTTATCCGGAGGGGGGGGGTATGGCTACACCTTC; CDR3: CASSLSGGGGYGYTF
V: TRBV10-1; J: TRBJ2-1; D: NA; size: few; DNA: TGCGCCAGCAGCCCCGAACTCGGCGGGACCTCCTACAATGAGCAGTTCTTC; CDR3: CASSPELGGTSYNEQFF
V: TRBV7-2; J: TRBJ2-5; D: NA; size: few; DNA: TGTGCCAGCAGCATCCTTCTAGCGCAGCAAGAGACCCAGTACTTC; CDR3: CASSILLAQQETQYF
V: TRBV5-1; J: TRBJ2-3; D: NA; size: NA; DNA: TGCGCCAGCAGCTTCTCGGGAGATGGCACAGATACGCAGTATTTT; CDR3: CASSFSGDGTDTQYF
V: TRBV2; J: TRBJ2-1; D: TRBD2; size: few; DNA: TGTGCCAGCAGTTCCTGGACTAGCGGGAATGAGCAGTTCTTC; CDR3: CASSSWTSGNEQFF
V: TRBV6-1; J: TRBJ2-7; D: TRBD1; size: few; DNA: TGTGCCAGCAGTGACGGGACAGGGGGCTACGAGCAGTACTTC; CDR3: CASSDGTGGYEQYF
V: TRBV29-1; J: TRBJ2-3; D: TRBD2; size: once; DNA: TGCAGCGTTGTCCTAGCGGTCAGCACAGATACGCAGTATTTT; CDR3: CSVVLAVSTDTQYF
V: TRBV11-2; J: TRBJ1-2; D: TRBD1; size: NA; DNA: TGTGCCAGCAGCCCCCGACAGGGCGACTATGGCTACACCTTC; CDR3: CASSPRQGDYGYTF